A single sample gave rise to the 4 T cell receptor beta chains below, sequenced in a study of spatial heterogeneity in lung cancer. These receptors are not linked to any known antigen. Regarding the study as a whole: Tumor mutation counts were tracked by expanded intratumoral alpha and beta TCR counts.

As to time point: sample taken at primary tumor resection. TCRdb redid the calling of the 5' RACE reads with MiXCR, one entry per CDR3 protein. The sample consists of roughly 18,000 distinct CDR3 sequences, roughly 9% of them appearing once. The starting material was lung tumor tissue, obtained at surgery. Every receptor here comes from a female donor with early-stage non-small cell lung cancer.

This clonotype has more than one count but fewer than ten. The size of this beta chain means little, since it is a stray read in a library made for alpha chains. The chain employs TRBV24-1 and TRBJ2-7; possibly TRBD1 for D (6 bases). Trimming shortened V by 4 bases and J by 6 bases, and 12 bases separated the two germline ends. Germline V gives CDR1 KGHDR, CDR2 SFDVKD. The length of the CDR3 is 13 residues. CDR3 sequence: CATSDGRGTEQYF. The CDR3 DNA is TGTGCCACCAGTGACGGCAGGGGTACCGAGCAGTACTTC.

Notes on this clonotype: Being off target in a library aimed at alpha chains, this beta chain has a size of little meaning. CDR3: CSAREQGSNQPQHF. CDR3 in DNA: TGCAGTGCTAGGGAGCAGGGAAGCAATCAGCCCCAGCATTTT. The chain employs TRBV20-1 and TRBJ1-5, with D possibly being TRBD1 (5 bases). The germline CDR1 and CDR2 sequences are DFQATT and SNEGSKA (reference sequence). This CDR3 is built from 14 residues. V was cut by 3 bases and J by 1 base, with 10 bases left in between.

This clonotype was observed a few times. The size of this beta chain means little, since it is a stray read in a library made for alpha chains. The rearrangement uses TRBV28 and TRBJ1-2, with 7 bases lining up with TRBD1. The CDR3 runs to 12 residues. In germline, CDR1 is MDHEN, CDR2 SYDVKM. Germline trimming cut 4 bases from V and 6 bases from J; bases unmatched to any gene: 2. The CDR3 sequence: CASSSDRNGYTF. The CDR3 nucleotides are TGTGCCAGCAGTTCGGACAGGAATGGCTACACCTTC.

As regards this clonotype: The library was built for alpha chains, so this beta chain is an off-target read and its size means little. This chain links TRBV27 with TRBJ2-5; D might be TRBD2 (7 bases). Germline V CDR1 and CDR2: MNHEY, SMNVEV (reference sequence). V lost 0 bases and J lost 9, with 17 bases in between. The CDR3 spans 15 residues. CDR3 DNA sequence: TGTGCCAGCAGTTTATCGAGGGAGGGGGAAGGGGCCCAGTACTTC. Its protein is CASSLSREGEGAQYF.